The sequence of this T cell receptor beta chain was determined in a study of blood T cells in healthy people across ages (dated by TCRdb to between 2014 and 2017). Notes on the research overall: In model experiments, template switching captured roughly one uniquely barcoded TCR beta cDNA molecule for every two T cells. Two additional independent replicas of 1 million unique cDNA reads from the same blood draw were analyzed for two donors (one aged 18 to 29 and one aged 80 or older). Donors were grouped into four age groups: young (average roughly 17 years), middle-aged (about 38), aged (roughly 67) and long-lived (around 82). Donors of different ages were randomly distributed across sequencing lanes to avoid experimental bias. The study measured age-related changes in TCR beta repertoire diversity using deep sequencing normalized with unique cDNA molecular identifiers.

The research as a whole found: As age increased, observed TCR beta diversity per million T cells dropped in a roughly linear way, and a significant reduction was already evident by age approximately 40. Compared with the aged group, more naive CD4+ T cells, fewer expanded clones and increased TCR diversity were shown by the long-lived group, suggesting age selection. Estimates of total diversity from one million sequenced T cells were regarded as lower bounds and underestimates. Bulk unsorted PBMC profiling prevented conclusive comparison of naive and antigen-experienced compartments. Donor CMV infection status was unknown, potentially confounding age-related changes in expanded clonotypes. The percentage of naive T cells measured by flow cytometry correlated strongly with observed TCR beta diversity.

Systemically healthy Caucasian individuals from Russia, some 38 in total and aged roughly 6 to 100 years, were included as donors. Each donor gave approximately 9.3 milliliters of peripheral blood, collected into EDTA-treated Vacutainer tubes. Ficoll-Paque density-gradient centrifugation was used to isolate PBMCs, with at least 7 million obtained per sample. Trizol reagent was used to extract total RNA from PBMCs, with at least 5 micrograms per sample. For every donor, an aliquot of PBMCs went through flow cytometry to measure the percentages of naive CD45RAhigh/CD27high T cells. Libraries were prepared through 5' RACE. TCRdb names Illumina HiSeq 2500 as the instrument used. A second PCR of about 6 to 11 cycles was run with a J-beta primer mix and a sample-barcoded 5' primer. A template-switch 5' adaptor carrying 12 random nucleotides introduced a unique molecular identifier onto each TCR beta cDNA molecule. At least 2.5 million CDR3-containing paired-end reads were obtained from each sample. First-strand cDNA was synthesized from all RNA with the Mint cDNA synthesis kit, primed by a TRBC-specific oligonucleotide. Following uracil-DNA glycosylase treatment, a first 18-cycle PCR with universal primers M1SS and BC2_uni_R was performed on all cDNA. As for the original processing: Each sample was normalized by randomly selecting 1 million high-quality reads, each carrying a distinct molecular identifier. Instead of being binned into consensus sequences, reads with shared molecular identifiers were discarded. MiTCR, set to a Q25 quality threshold and the strictest error-elimination algorithm, was used for CDR3 identification, clonotype clustering and error correction. A nonparametric unseen species model with Euler transformation was used to estimate a lower bound on total TCR beta diversity. In TCRdb, the public reads were trimmed at Q25 with fastp and aligned with MiXCR, with productive beta chains retained. Rows merge per CDR3 protein into single entries with the most common DNA and genes. The V and J calls and clone size are TCRdb's, not the authors'. This sample has more than 650,000 distinct CDR3 sequences in its table, and approximately 22% of those were observed once. Roughly 22% of the sample comes from the top ten.

This clonotype has just a few counts. Its antigen target is currently unknown. There are no base qualities to consult, and no much larger clone falls within one base. Reading from cysteine to phenylalanine, the CDR3 counts 14 amino acids. Only the CDR3 DNA is retained, 42 bases long and in frame from the first base. The junction shows trimming of 4 bases on V and 0 bases on J, and the gene matches do not reach 1 base of it. Sequences SQVTM (CDR1) and ANQGSEA (CDR2) are obtained from the germline V gene. The receptor was isolated from a man between 65 and 80 years old in good health. Here the chain combines TRBV29-1 and TRBJ2-5; 11 bases in the middle match TRBD2. Source material: blood. The CDR3 region has the sequence CSVGLAGNQETQYF. In nucleotides, the sequence is TGCAGCGTTGGACTAGCGGGGAACCAAGAGACCCAGTACTTC.